This T cell receptor (beta chain) was recorded in a study of blood T cells in healthy people across ages. Per germline, CDR1 LGHDT and CDR2 YNNKEL (reference sequence). V trimming: 4 bases; J trimming: 7 bases; junction bases outside the gene matches: 2. This CDR3 is built from 14 residues. This clonotype was seen many times. A second about 6 to 11 cycle PCR used barcoded and J-beta primers. Each TCR beta cDNA got a 12-nucleotide random molecular identifier. TCRdb re-analysed the 5' RACE reads in MiXCR, keeping a single row per CDR3 protein. The sample records roughly 1.9 million distinct CDR3 sequences, 30% to 40% being singletons.

The sequenced sample was blood. This receptor was obtained from a human donor in good health. The chain employs TRBV3-1 and TRBJ1-6; 9 bases align to TRBD1. The CDR3 DNA sequence: TGTGCCAGCAGCCGGGGGACAGGGAATTCACCCCTCCACTTT. Protein sequence: CASSRGTGNSPLHF.